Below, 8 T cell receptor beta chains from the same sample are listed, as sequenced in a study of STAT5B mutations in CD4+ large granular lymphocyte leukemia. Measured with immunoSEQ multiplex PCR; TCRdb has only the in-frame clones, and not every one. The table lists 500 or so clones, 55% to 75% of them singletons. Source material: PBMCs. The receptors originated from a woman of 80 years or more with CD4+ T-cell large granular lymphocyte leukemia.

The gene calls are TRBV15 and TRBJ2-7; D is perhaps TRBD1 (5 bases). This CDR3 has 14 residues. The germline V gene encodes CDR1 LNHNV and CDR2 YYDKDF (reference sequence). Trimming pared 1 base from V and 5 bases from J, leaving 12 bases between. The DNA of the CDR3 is TGTGCCACCAGCAGAGGGCAGGGTGGAGACGAGCAGTACTTC. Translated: CATSRGQGGDEQYF.

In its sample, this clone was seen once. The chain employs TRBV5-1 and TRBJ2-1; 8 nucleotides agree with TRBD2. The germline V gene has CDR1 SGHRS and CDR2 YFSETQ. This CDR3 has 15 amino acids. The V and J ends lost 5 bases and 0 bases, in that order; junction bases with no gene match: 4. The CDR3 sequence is CASRAGVPSYNEQFF. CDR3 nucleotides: TGCGCCAGCAGAGCGGGAGTCCCCTCCTACAATGAGCAGTTCTTC.

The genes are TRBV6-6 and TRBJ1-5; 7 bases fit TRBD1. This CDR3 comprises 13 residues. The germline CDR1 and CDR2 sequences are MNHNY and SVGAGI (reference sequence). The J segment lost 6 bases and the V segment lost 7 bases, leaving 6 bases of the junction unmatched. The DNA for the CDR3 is TGTGCCAGCAACCGACAGGGAACTCAGCCCCAGCATTTT. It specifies CASNRQGTQPQHF.

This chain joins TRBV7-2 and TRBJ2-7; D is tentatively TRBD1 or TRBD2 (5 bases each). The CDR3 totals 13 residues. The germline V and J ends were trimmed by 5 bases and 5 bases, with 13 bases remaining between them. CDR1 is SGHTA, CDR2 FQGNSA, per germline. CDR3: CASSPWDVDEQYF. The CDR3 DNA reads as TGTGCCAGCAGCCCCTGGGACGTGGACGAGCAGTACTTC.

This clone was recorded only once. The CDR3: CASSLWAGTYEQYF. CDR3 DNA sequence: TGTGCCAGCAGCTTATGGGCAGGAACCTACGAGCAGTACTTC. The rearrangement links TRBV7-6 to TRBJ2-7; D unresolved. Germline V lookup: CDR1 SGHVS, CDR2 FNYEAQ. The CDR3 is made up of 14 amino acids. V was clipped by 2 bases and J by 2 bases, with 10 bases between them.

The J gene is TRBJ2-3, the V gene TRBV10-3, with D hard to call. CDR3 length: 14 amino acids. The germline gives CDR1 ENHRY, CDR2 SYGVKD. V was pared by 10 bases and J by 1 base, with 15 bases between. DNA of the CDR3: TGTGCCACAACCCTTGGGCAGGGCACAGATACGCAGTATTTT. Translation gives CATTLGQGTDTQYF.

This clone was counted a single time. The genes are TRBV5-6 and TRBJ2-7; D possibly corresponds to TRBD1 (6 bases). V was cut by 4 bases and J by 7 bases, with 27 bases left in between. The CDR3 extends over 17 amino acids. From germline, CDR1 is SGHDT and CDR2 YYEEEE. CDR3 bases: TGTGCCAGCAGCCTGGGGAGCAGGGGACGCCTCCGGTATGAGCAGTACTTC. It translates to CASSLGSRGRLRYEQYF.

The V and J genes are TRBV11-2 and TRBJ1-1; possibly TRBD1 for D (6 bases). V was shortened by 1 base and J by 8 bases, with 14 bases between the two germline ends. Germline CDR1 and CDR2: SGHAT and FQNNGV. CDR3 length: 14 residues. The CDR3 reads CASSLVAQGDEAFF. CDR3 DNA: TGTGCCAGCAGCTTAGTCGCACAGGGTGACGAAGCTTTCTTT.